This T cell receptor beta chain comes out of a study of blood T cell repertoires in COVID-19. Study information: Donors in the United States, Italy and Spain gave samples during acute or convalescent COVID-19. The analysed material was cDNA or gDNA that came from T cells, B-cell-depleted T cells, or PBMCs.

Authors' data handling: Reference gene primer amplification gave nucleated cell count estimates. Produced via immunoSEQ multiplex PCR; TCRdb's table is partial and in-frame only. The DNA was the basis for D and trimming; V, J and clone size are from that table. The table shows around 57,000 clones, with approximately 90% occurring only once. The material sequenced was peripheral blood. This clonotype was obtained from a human donor with active COVID-19. The donor label of this sample is uncertain.

In DNA, the CDR3 is TGTGCCTGGAGAGGCAGGGTAATGGGGACTAATGAAAAACTGTTTTTT. It specifies CAWRGRVMGTNEKLFF. The chain has TRBV30 and TRBJ1-4; TRBD1 might be the D (5 bases). CDR3 length: 16 amino acids. Germline CDR1 is GTSNPN and CDR2 is SVGIG (reference sequence). The ends were cut back, 3 bases at V and 2 bases at J, with 16 bases in the middle.